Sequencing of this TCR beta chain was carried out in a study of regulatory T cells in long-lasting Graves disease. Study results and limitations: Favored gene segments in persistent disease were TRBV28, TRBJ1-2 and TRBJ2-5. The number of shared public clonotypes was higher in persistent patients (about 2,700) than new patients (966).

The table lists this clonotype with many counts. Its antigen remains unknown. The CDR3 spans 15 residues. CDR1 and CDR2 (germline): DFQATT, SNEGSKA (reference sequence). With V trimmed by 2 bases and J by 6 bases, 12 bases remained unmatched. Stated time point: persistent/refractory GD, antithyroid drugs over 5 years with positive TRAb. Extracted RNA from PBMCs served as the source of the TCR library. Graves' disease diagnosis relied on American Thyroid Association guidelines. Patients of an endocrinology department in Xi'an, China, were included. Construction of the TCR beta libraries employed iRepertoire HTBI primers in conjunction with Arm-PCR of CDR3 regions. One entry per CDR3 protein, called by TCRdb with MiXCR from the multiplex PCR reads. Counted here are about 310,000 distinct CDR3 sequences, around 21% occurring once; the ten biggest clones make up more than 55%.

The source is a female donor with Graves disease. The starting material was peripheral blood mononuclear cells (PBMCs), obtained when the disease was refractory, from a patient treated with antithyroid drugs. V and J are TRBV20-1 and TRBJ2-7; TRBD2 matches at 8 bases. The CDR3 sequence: CSARPGGPVRGEQYF. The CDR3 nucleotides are TGCAGTGCTAGACCGGGAGGGCCGGTTCGGGGCGAGCAGTACTTC.